The rows below give T cell receptor beta chains drawn from one sample of a study of shared clonotypes between healthy human individuals. The method was immunoSEQ multiplex PCR; TCRdb's version includes in-frame clones alone and lacks a portion of them. The sample consists of around 2.5 million clones, more than 85% of them appearing once. Sequenced: naive CD4+ T cells from PBMCs. The receptors shown here come from a man aged 18 to 30 in good health. Some clones in this sample may be carry-over from other donors' samples. Both conserved end residues are part of each CDR3. A D gene is named only where the DNA matches it firmly. Not all rows give a size; the values are once, few, many and, for expanded clones, a class.

d_gene	v_gene	abundance	j_gene	CDR3aa	CDR3nt
NA	TRBV4-1	NA	TRBJ2-5	CASSQAYQETQYF	TGCGCCAGCAGCCAAGCGTACCAAGAGACCCAGTACTTC
TRBD1	TRBV28	NA	TRBJ2-5	CASSRRQGQQETQYF	TGTGCCAGCAGCCGCCGACAGGGCCAACAAGAGACCCAGTACTTC
NA	TRBV2	NA	TRBJ2-4	CASSGPSPGYF	TGTGCCAGCAGTGGACCCTCCCCAGGGTACTTC
TRBD1	TRBV5-1	NA	TRBJ1-6	CASSSMTGPNNSPLHF	TGCGCCAGCAGCTCCATGACAGGGCCGAATAATTCACCCCTCCACTTT
NA	TRBV5-1	NA	TRBJ1-4	CASSLAGRGGEKLFF	TGCGCCAGCAGCTTGGCGGGCAGGGGAGGGGAAAAACTGTTTTTT
TRBD1	TRBV13	NA	TRBJ2-1	CASSPSPDRGYNEQFF	TGTGCCAGCAGCCCCTCCCCCGACAGGGGATACAATGAGCAGTTCTTC
TRBD1	TRBV28	NA	TRBJ1-2	CASSLWKINRDRNYGYTF	TGTGCCAGCAGTTTATGGAAAATTAATCGGGACAGGAACTATGGCTACACCTTC
TRBD2	TRBV27	NA	TRBJ2-5	CASTTSGRAEEQYF	TGTGCCAGCACGACTAGCGGGAGGGCGGAGGAGCAGTACTTC
TRBD1	TRBV2	NA	TRBJ2-5	CASSERTGQETQYF	TGTGCCAGCAGTGAACGGACAGGGCAAGAGACCCAGTACTTC
NA	TRBV2	NA	TRBJ2-7	CASSDPIPNGYEQYF	TGTGCCAGCAGTGATCCTATTCCAAACGGCTACGAGCAGTACTTC
NA	TRBV7-9	NA	TRBJ2-1	CASSLIEEQFF	TGTGCCAGCAGCTTAATAGAAGAGCAGTTCTTC
TRBD1	TRBV28	once	TRBJ1-2	CASRRIGTGPNYGYTF	TGTGCCAGCAGGAGAATCGGGACAGGCCCTAACTATGGCTACACCTTC
TRBD2	TRBV7-3	NA	TRBJ2-2	CAKGLAELKSNTGELFF	TGTGCCAAAGGACTAGCGGAACTCAAATCGAACACCGGGGAGCTGTTTTTT
TRBD1	TRBV12-5	NA	TRBJ2-1	CASGPGTGFNEQFF	TGTGCTAGTGGTCCAGGGACAGGGTTCAATGAGCAGTTCTTC
TRBD1	TRBV4-2	NA	TRBJ1-2	CASSQARDREGGYTF	TGTGCCAGCAGCCAAGCGAGGGACAGGGAAGGTGGCTACACCTTC
TRBD1	TRBV28	NA	TRBJ1-2	CASREQGGNYGYTF	TGTGCCAGCAGGGAACAGGGGGGCAACTATGGCTACACCTTC
NA	TRBV5-1	NA	TRBJ2-1	CASSFYGRAHSVEQFF	TGCGCCAGCAGCTTCTACGGAAGGGCCCATTCAGTTGAGCAGTTCTTC
NA	TRBV7-2	once	TRBJ2-7	CASSLVASSYEQYF	TGTGCCAGCAGCTTAGTAGCGAGCTCCTACGAGCAGTACTTC
TRBD2	TRBV28	NA	TRBJ2-3	CASSSLQALAGVGKDTQYF	TGTGCCAGCAGTTCCTTGCAGGCACTAGCGGGAGTGGGAAAAGATACGCAGTATTTT
TRBD2	TRBV18	NA	TRBJ2-1	CASSPTSGNGNEQFF	TGTGCCAGCTCACCGACTAGCGGGAACGGAAATGAGCAGTTCTTC
NA	TRBV18	once	TRBJ2-3	CASSPSQASSTDTQYF	TGTGCCAGCTCACCATCCCAGGCGTCTAGCACAGATACGCAGTATTTT
NA	TRBV18	NA	TRBJ1-3	CASSPGRGPSGNTIYF	TGTGCCAGCTCACCAGGCAGGGGACCCTCTGGAAACACCATATATTTT
NA	TRBV7-2	NA	TRBJ2-7	CASSFTTAYEQYF	TGTGCCAGCAGCTTTACCACGGCCTACGAGCAGTACTTC
NA	TRBV18	NA	TRBJ1-1	CASSPLGSANTEAFF	TGTGCCAGCTCACCCTTAGGGTCGGCGAACACTGAAGCTTTCTTT
TRBD1	TRBV19	NA	TRBJ2-1	CASSAGQGGNEQFF	TGTGCCAGTAGTGCGGGACAGGGAGGCAATGAGCAGTTCTTC
NA	TRBV5-1	NA	TRBJ1-3	CASSLDYSGNTIYF	TGCGCCAGCAGCTTGGATTACTCTGGAAACACCATATATTTT
NA	TRBV5-1	NA	TRBJ1-4	CASSLETATNEKLFF	TGCGCCAGCAGCTTGGAAACGGCAACTAATGAAAAACTGTTTTTT
TRBD2	TRBV18	NA	TRBJ2-1	CASSPLLAGGTYNEQFF	TGTGCCAGCTCACCACTGCTAGCGGGAGGCACCTACAATGAGCAGTTCTTC
NA	TRBV4-1	once	TRBJ2-3	CASYGDAGADSTDTQYF	TGCGCCAGCTACGGGGACGCGGGCGCTGATAGCACAGATACGCAGTATTTT
TRBD2	TRBV7-6	NA	TRBJ2-4	CASSVLAGGPYSKNIQYF	TGTGCCAGCAGCGTACTAGCGGGAGGGCCTTACTCCAAAAACATTCAGTACTTC
TRBD1	TRBV19	NA	TRBJ2-3	CASRDRGTDTQYF	TGTGCCAGTAGGGACAGGGGAACAGATACGCAGTATTTT
NA	TRBV7-9	NA	TRBJ2-7	CASSNSGSYEQYF	TGTGCCAGCAGCAATTCCGGATCCTACGAGCAGTACTTC
NA	TRBV28	NA	TRBJ1-1	CASSPRGGANTEAFF	TGTGCCAGCAGCCCCCGAGGGGGGGCTAACACTGAAGCTTTCTTT
TRBD2	TRBV5-4	NA	TRBJ2-1	CASSSVAGGSYNEQFF	TGTGCCAGCAGCTCCGTAGCGGGAGGCTCCTACAATGAGCAGTTCTTC
NA	TRBV7-9	NA	TRBJ1-1	CASSPIHRDTEAFF	TGTGCCAGCAGCCCTATCCACAGGGATACTGAAGCTTTCTTT
TRBD2	TRBV7-8	NA	TRBJ2-7	CAGGDPRWNEQYF	TGTGCCGGGGGGGACCCCCGATGGAACGAGCAGTACTTC
TRBD2	TRBV5-4	NA	TRBJ2-7	CASSFVSGTSGRWNEQYF	TGTGCCAGCAGCTTTGTCTCAGGGACTAGCGGGAGATGGAACGAGCAGTACTTC
TRBD1	TRBV10-2	once	TRBJ1-4	CASSLGGDEKLFF	TGCGCCAGCAGTCTAGGGGGCGACGAAAAACTGTTTTTT
NA	TRBV10-3	once	TRBJ1-5	CAISESEQQPQHF	TGTGCCATCAGTGAGTCGGAACAGCAGCCCCAGCATTTT
NA	TRBV7-9	few	TRBJ1-1	CASSEGPMNTEAFF	TGTGCCAGCAGCGAGGGACCGATGAACACTGAAGCTTTCTTT
TRBD2	TRBV9	NA	TRBJ2-7	CASSKGLAGEVGEQYF	TGTGCCAGCAGCAAGGGACTAGCGGGAGAGGTAGGCGAGCAGTACTTC
NA	TRBV7-9	NA	TRBJ2-7	CASSTGRRFLEQYF	TGTGCCAGCTCCACCGGGAGACGCTTTCTCGAGCAGTACTTC
TRBD1	TRBV5-1	NA	TRBJ1-1	CASSVNRGQAEAFF	TGCGCCAGCAGCGTAAACAGGGGGCAGGCTGAAGCTTTCTTT
NA	TRBV6-1	NA	TRBJ2-1	CASSEVPSYNEQFF	TGTGCCAGCAGTGAAGTCCCCTCCTACAATGAGCAGTTCTTC
NA	TRBV11-2	NA	TRBJ2-7	CASSEGGPPYEQYF	TGTGCCAGCAGCGAGGGGGGACCCCCCTACGAGCAGTACTTC
TRBD1	TRBV19	NA	TRBJ2-6	CASSNRGRGSGANVLTF	TGTGCCAGTAGTAACAGGGGGCGCGGAAGTGGGGCCAACGTCCTGACTTTC
NA	TRBV5-1	NA	TRBJ2-1	CASTTLGGNNEQFF	TGCGCCAGCACCACCTTGGGGGGCAACAATGAGCAGTTCTTC